This T cell receptor (beta chain) was recovered during a study of blood T cell repertoires in COVID-19. This clone was observed once. Germline assignment: CDR1 WNHNN and CDR2 SYGVQD (reference sequence). With 2 bases removed from V and 7 bases from J, the gap between germline ends came to 6 bases. The CDR3 sequence is 12 residues long. Sequenced by immunoSEQ multiplex PCR; TCRdb stores in-frame clones only, minus some. This table has 160,000 or so clones, around 90% appearing once. This chain links TRBV10-1 with TRBJ1-5; TRBD1 might be the D (5 bases). The sequenced sample consisted of peripheral blood. The TCR was taken from a man in his sixties with acute or convalescent COVID-19. Here the CDR3 reads CASSENRQPQHF. The CDR3 DNA is TGCGCCAGCAGTGAGAACAGGCAGCCCCAGCATTTT.